The sequence of this TCR beta chain was determined in a study of T cell repertoires in cytomegalovirus infection. Study summary: Well-studied HLA-B-restricted epitopes and recently identified HLA-C-restricted epitopes of CMV were both used in the study. The public TCR beta signatures pointed to both CMV infection and matching HLA type. Findings and limits, study-wide: What dominated the ex vivo response were HLA-C-restricted CMV-specific TCR beta clonotypes.

Deletions cut 1 base from V and 4 bases from J, with 2 bases between. Germline V gene data show CDR1 as SNHLY and CDR2 as FYNNEI. The CDR3 covers 12 residues. The count of this clonotype is one. Its specificity is unknown. TCRdb independently ran MiXCR on the reads; one entry per CDR3 protein. The sample contains around 710,000 distinct CDR3 sequences, almost 30% of which appear only once. The sample in question was cultured CD8+ T cells from PBMCs, obtained from culture after CMV antigen stimulation. The TCR originated in a human donor in good health (CMV status not recorded). Some clones in this sample may be carry-over from other donors' samples. This chain connects TRBV2 to TRBJ1-3; no clear D. The CDR3 nucleotides are TGTGCCAGCAGTGAAGAAGGAAACACCATATATTTT. It yields the protein CASSEEGNTIYF.